One and the same sample provided the 29 T cell receptor beta chains below, sequenced in a study of cytomegalovirus exposure and HLA in healthy donors. Primers for the PCR totalled 60 Vbeta and 13 Jbeta. Profiling relied on immunoSEQ multiplex PCR, and the TCRdb table lists in-frame clones only, not all of them. The repertoire has roughly 110,000 clones, 82% of them found once; the top ten carry 2% to 3%. Sequencing used PBMCs. These receptors originate from a young woman in good health and CMV-seronegative.

The chain carries TRBV19 and TRBJ2-1; TRBD2 aligns across 11 bases. The CDR3 consists of 18 residues. Per germline, CDR1 LNHDA and CDR2 SQIVND (reference sequence). V shed 3 bases and J 0 bases; nucleotides not matched to a gene: 7. The CDR3 DNA sequence: TGTGCCAGTAGTATTCGACTAGCGGGGCCTAGCTCCTACAATGAGCAGTTCTTC. As protein: CASSIRLAGPSSYNEQFF.

This clone was picked up one time. The chain joins TRBV15 to TRBJ1-5; 7 nucleotides match TRBD1. J lost 2 bases, V lost 6 bases, and 1 base had no gene match. Germline V gene data show CDR1 as LNHNV and CDR2 as YYDKDF (reference sequence). CDR3 length equals 13 residues. CDR3 protein: CATRGGGNQPQHF. DNA of the CDR3: TGTGCCACCAGAGGGGGCGGCAATCAGCCCCAGCATTTT.

The V call is TRBV14, the J call TRBJ2-1, with 15 bases aligning to TRBD2. CDR3 length: 16 amino acids. The J segment lost 7 bases and the V segment lost 3 bases, leaving 4 bases of the junction unmatched. CDR1 is SGHDN and CDR2 is FVKESK in the germline V gene. The CDR3 DNA is TGTGCCAGCAGCCAGACGGGACTAGCGGGAGGTAATGAGCAGTTCTTC. Protein sequence: CASSQTGLAGGNEQFF. Complete variable domain (other parts from reference TRBV14 and TRBJ2-1): EAGVTQFPSHSVIEKGQTVTLRCDPISGHDNLYWYRRVMGKEIKFLLHFVKESKQDESGMPNNRFLAERTGGTYSTLKVQPAELEDSGVYFCASSQTGLAGGNEQFFGPGTRLTVL.

This clone was observed once. This chain uses TRBV7-6 with TRBJ1-3; 7 bases align to TRBD1. Germline V gene data show CDR1 as SGHVS and CDR2 as FNYEAQ. This CDR3 contains 17 residues. The J segment lost 2 bases and the V segment lost 4 bases, leaving 11 bases of the junction unmatched. In DNA form, the CDR3 reads TGTGCCAGCAGCTCCCTGGGGAGAACAGGGGCTGGAAACACCATATATTTT. Its translation: CASSSLGRTGAGNTIYF.

This clone was recorded a few times. J is TRBJ1-6 and V is TRBV2, with D uncertain. V was shortened by 5 bases and J by 7 bases, with 6 bases between the two germline ends. CDR1 SNHLY and CDR2 FYNNEI come from the germline V gene. This CDR3 is 12 amino acids long. In DNA form, the CDR3 reads TGTGCCAGCAGTCATCAGAATTCACCCCTCCACTTT. It yields the protein CASSHQNSPLHF.

The chain uses TRBV19 and TRBJ1-1; no clear D. The V and J ends lost 4 bases and 1 base respectively, with 10 bases between them. Germline CDR1 and CDR2: LNHDA and SQIVND (reference sequence). CDR3 size: 14 residues. The CDR3 here is CASSTPGRNTEAFF. DNA for the CDR3: TGTGCCAGTAGTACGCCGGGGAGGAACACTGAAGCTTTCTTT.

The rearrangement uses TRBV9 and TRBJ2-5, with 9 bases matching TRBD1. Losses at the gene ends were 1 base for V and 3 bases for J; bases not matched to a gene: 4. Germline V CDR1 and CDR2: SGDLS, YYNGEE. This CDR3 region has 15 residues. CDR3 sequence (DNA): TGTGCCAGCAGCGTAAGGGACAGGGCTAAAGAGACCCAGTACTTC. Protein product: CASSVRDRAKETQYF.

The chain joins TRBV7-9 to TRBJ2-3; the D gene is possibly TRBD2 (6 bases). The CDR3 consists of 16 residues. V gave up 2 bases and J gave up 1 base, with 13 bases separating them. Germline V gives CDR1 SEHNR, CDR2 FQNEAQ (reference sequence). The CDR3 here is CASSLYLGGRTDTQYF. The CDR3 DNA is TGTGCCAGCAGCTTATATCTGGGGGGACGCACAGATACGCAGTATTTT.

The V and J genes are TRBV29-1 and TRBJ1-1; 8 bases fit TRBD1. Germline values: CDR1 SQVTM, CDR2 ANQGSEA. V shed 5 bases and J 4 bases; nucleotides not matched to a gene: 15. The CDR3 runs 16 residues. CDR3 nucleotides: TGCAGCGTTCCAGGACAGGGTAAGGGAACGGTCACTGAAGCTTTCTTT. Amino acid sequence: CSVPGQGKGTVTEAFF.

The chain recombines TRBV2 with TRBJ2-3, with TRBD1 as a possible D gene (5 bases). Trimming left V 8 bases short and J 1 base short, with 19 bases between. Germline CDR1 reads SNHLY; CDR2 reads FYNNEI. The CDR3 extends over 16 amino acids. CDR3: CASAGWGDDGTDTQYF. The CDR3 bases are TGTGCCAGCGCTGGGTGGGGCGATGACGGCACAGATACGCAGTATTTT.

The chain has TRBV7-2 and TRBJ1-3; D perhaps matches TRBD1 (6 bases). Trimming pared 4 bases from V and 4 bases from J, leaving 14 bases between. This CDR3 is 15 amino acids long. Germline V gene data show CDR1 as SGHTA and CDR2 as FQGNSA. The CDR3: CASSSAAGAGNTIYF. CDR3 sequence (DNA): TGTGCCAGCAGCTCTGCTGCAGGGGCCGGAAACACCATATATTTT.

J is TRBJ2-7 and V is TRBV18, with 9 positions matching TRBD1. Germline V lookup: CDR1 KGHSH, CDR2 LQKENI. The V and J ends lost 4 bases and 5 bases, in that order; junction bases with no gene match: 12. The length of the CDR3 is 16 residues. CDR3 loop: CASSQSQGQGFNEQYF. The CDR3 nucleotides are TGTGCCAGCTCACAATCTCAGGGACAGGGCTTCAACGAGCAGTACTTC.

This chain uses TRBV14 with TRBJ2-1; D possibly corresponds to TRBD2 (5 bases). V lost 1 base to trimming and J lost 5 bases, with 12 bases between them. Germline CDR1 reads SGHDN; CDR2 reads FVKESK. The length of the CDR3 is 15 residues. The CDR3 nucleotides are TGTGCCAGCAGCCAAGGAACTAGACTTGACAATGAGCAGTTCTTC. Translated: CASSQGTRLDNEQFF.

Here the CDR3 reads CASSIRGDRETNYGYTF. Written as DNA, the CDR3 is TGTGCCAGCAGCATCCGCGGGGACAGGGAAACTAACTATGGCTACACCTTC. The chain is built from TRBV28 and TRBJ1-2, with 9 positions matching TRBD1. Germline values: CDR1 MDHEN, CDR2 SYDVKM. The ends lost 6 bases at V and 0 bases at J; junction bases unmatched: 11. The CDR3 covers 17 residues.

The rearrangement links TRBV11-2 to TRBJ1-2; 8 nucleotides match TRBD1. V gave up 0 bases and J gave up 6 bases; unmatched junction bases: 6. There are 15 residues in the CDR3. Looked up from germline, CDR1 is SGHAT and CDR2 is FQNNGV. The CDR3 sequence: CASSLDLGTGHGYTF. The CDR3, as DNA: TGTGCCAGCAGCTTAGATCTCGGGACAGGACATGGCTACACCTTC.

The V gene is TRBV25-1, the J gene TRBJ1-1; TRBD1 is a possible D gene (6 bases). Germline loops: CDR1 MGHDK, CDR2 SYGVNS. Trimming cost V 5 bases and J 0 bases, with 7 bases left between them. The CDR3 contains 13 residues. The CDR3 region has the DNA TGTGCCAGCAGTAGGGGGTTGAACACTGAAGCTTTCTTT. This gives the protein CASSRGLNTEAFF.

The CDR3 coding sequence is TGTGCCAGCAGCTTAGCTGGACTAGCGGGAGGTCGGTCCTACAATGAGCAGTTCTTC. It is translated as CASSLAGLAGGRSYNEQFF. The chain combines TRBV11-2 with TRBJ2-1; 14 nucleotides align to TRBD2. CDR1 is SGHAT, CDR2 FQNNGV, per germline. With V trimmed by 1 base and J by 1 base, 6 bases remained unmatched. This CDR3 has 19 amino acids.

The chain employs TRBV23-1 and TRBJ2-6; D uncertain. TRBV23-1 is identified as an open reading frame with a role that is uncertain. The V and J ends lost 1 base and 0 bases respectively, with 16 bases between them. The CDR3 spans 19 residues. DNA for the CDR3: TGCGCCAGCAGTCAATTATCCGGAAGGCCTAGCTCTGGGGCCAACGTCCTGACTTTC. This gives the protein CASSQLSGRPSSGANVLTF.

The chain uses TRBV6-1 and TRBJ2-1; a possible D gene is TRBD2 (6 bases). V was cut by 6 bases and J by 5 bases, with 14 bases left in between. The CDR3 contains 14 residues. Germline CDR1 and CDR2: MNHNS and SASEGT. The CDR3 here is CASSRPGGDNEQFF. The DNA of the CDR3 is TGTGCCAGCAGCCGCCCTGGCGGGGACAATGAGCAGTTCTTC.

This clone has a handful of counts. The chain joins TRBV27 to TRBJ1-2; D possibly corresponds to TRBD1 (6 bases). The CDR3 extends over 17 amino acids. In germline, CDR1 is MNHEY, CDR2 SMNVEV (reference sequence). Between the trimmed V and J ends, which lost 8 bases and 5 bases, there was a span of 27 bases. This CDR3 reads CASRTLLPGDRLYGYTF. DNA for the CDR3: TGTGCCAGCCGCACCCTACTCCCAGGGGACCGACTGTATGGCTACACCTTC.

The chain has TRBV6-6 and TRBJ2-7, with D unresolved. Trimming took off 0 bases at V and 3 bases at J, with 12 bases between the two ends. CDR1 MNHNY and CDR2 SVGAGI come from the germline V gene (reference sequence). CDR3 length equals 15 residues. The CDR3 DNA follows: TGTGCCAGCAGTTACTCGATGGGTAGCTACTACGAGCAGTACTTC. This sequence encodes CASSYSMGSYYEQYF.

This chain links TRBV6-5 with TRBJ1-1, with 8 bases fitting TRBD1. The length of the CDR3 is 13 residues. Germline CDR1 and CDR2: MNHEY and SVGAGI. V lost 6 bases to trimming and J lost 11 bases; unmatched junction nucleotides: 11. The CDR3 DNA sequence: TGTGCCAGCAGAAGTGCAGGGGGCGCGAAGGCTTTCTTT. It specifies CASRSAGGAKAFF.

The genes are TRBV19 and TRBJ2-2, with D unclear. Germline V gives CDR1 LNHDA, CDR2 SQIVND (reference sequence). With 3 bases removed from V and 10 bases from J, the gap between germline ends came to 15 bases. The CDR3 is made up of 14 amino acids. The CDR3 sequence: CASSINGQTKELFF. Here the CDR3 DNA reads TGTGCCAGTAGTATCAATGGCCAAACGAAGGAGCTGTTTTTT. Looking up the rest from reference TRBV19 and TRBJ2-2 gives the full variable domain: DGGITQSPKYLFRKEGQNVTLSCEQNLNHDAMYWYRQDPGQGLRLIYYSQIVNDFQKGDIAEGYSVSREKKESFPLTVTSAQKNPTAFYLCASSINGQTKELFFGEGSRLTVL.

This chain uses TRBV7-2 with TRBJ2-1, with 9 bases fitting TRBD1. V lost 5 bases and J lost 10; bases outside the gene matches: 15. CDR1 is SGHTA, CDR2 FQGNSA, per germline. There are 16 residues in the CDR3. CDR3 nucleotide sequence: TGTGCCAGCAGCCCAAAAGGCGTAACAGGGGGCGTCGAGCAGTTCTTC. As protein: CASSPKGVTGGVEQFF. The full variable domain, in which reference TRBV7-2 and TRBJ2-1 provide the parts outside the CDR3, is GAGVSQSPSNKVTEKGKDVELRCDPISGHTALYWYRQSLGQGLEFLIYFQGNSAPDKSGLPSDRFSAERTGGSVSTLTIQRTQQEDSAVYLCASSPKGVTGGVEQFFGPGTRLTVL.

The chain recombines TRBV18 with TRBJ2-7, with TRBD1 as a possible D gene (5 bases). Trimming took off 3 bases at V and 4 bases at J, with 10 bases between the two ends. CDR3 length: 13 residues. Per germline, CDR1 KGHSH and CDR2 LQKENI. This CDR3 is CASSPVPGYEQYV. The CDR3 DNA sequence: TGTGCCAGCTCACCGGTTCCAGGGTACGAGCAGTACGTC.

This clone appeared once. The chain employs TRBV18 and TRBJ2-1; perhaps TRBD2 as D (6 bases). Trimming took off 0 bases at V and 4 bases at J, with 16 bases between the two ends. This CDR3 has 17 amino acids. CDR1 and CDR2 (germline): KGHSH, LQKENI. CDR3 residues: CASSPPVLAGSYNEQFF. Here the CDR3 DNA reads TGTGCCAGCTCACCACCCGTACTCGCGGGATCATACAATGAGCAGTTCTTC.

CDR3 amino acids: CASSFTGDGYTF. CDR3 coding DNA: TGTGCCAGCAGCTTCACAGGGGATGGCTACACCTTC. The chain carries TRBV11-2 and TRBJ1-2; 7 nucleotides agree with TRBD1. Trimming cost V 3 bases and J 6 bases; bases outside gene matches: 1. The CDR3 loop spans 12 amino acids. Germline V gene lookup returns CDR1 SGHAT and CDR2 FQNNGV.

The V gene is TRBV19, the J gene TRBJ2-7; 8 bases align to TRBD1. CDR3 length: 15 amino acids. In germline, CDR1 is LNHDA, CDR2 SQIVND (reference sequence). V was clipped by 10 bases and J by 4 bases; unmatched bases: 15. The CDR3: CATRYMDRASYEQYF. The CDR3 nucleotides read TGTGCCACGCGCTATATGGACAGGGCCTCTTACGAGCAGTACTTC.

J is TRBJ1-2 and V is TRBV28, with TRBD1 matching 12 bases. This CDR3 comprises 16 residues. V was clipped by 5 bases and J by 4 bases; unmatched bases: 8. Germline V gene lookup returns CDR1 MDHEN and CDR2 SYDVKM. Here the CDR3 reads CASSDRDRGRSYGYTF. CDR3 nucleotides: TGTGCCAGCAGTGACCGGGACAGGGGGCGCTCCTATGGCTACACCTTC.